This T cell receptor beta chain was retrieved from a study of T cells after yellow fever vaccination. Across the study: SMART-Seq v4 Ultra Low Input prepared libraries from low-cell fractions.

Via MiXCR, TCRdb re-called the 5' RACE reads, giving one row per CDR3 protein. The data show about 240,000 distinct CDR3 sequences, 6.9% seen once. In this sample, this clonotype turned up many times. Germline-derived CDR1 and CDR2 are SEHNR and FQNEAQ (reference sequence). Trimming shortened V by 5 bases and J by 2 bases, and 10 bases separated the two germline ends. This CDR3 has 14 residues. The V call is TRBV7-9, the J call TRBJ2-1, with TRBD1 as a possible D gene (6 bases). This TCR derives from a man between 25 and 39 years old who received the YFV17D yellow fever vaccine. Sequenced here: CD4+ T cells sorted from PBMCs, sampled 15 days after the yellow fever booster vaccination. This CDR3 reads CASSQGLPYNEQFF. In DNA form, the CDR3 reads TGTGCCAGCAGCCAGGGGCTTCCCTACAATGAGCAGTTCTTC.